This T cell receptor beta chain is from a study of shared clonotypes between healthy human individuals (dated by TCRdb to 2018 to 2020). With respect to the entire study: A couple of women and three men aged 18 to 49 years were included in the cohort. To estimate repertoire size and how much clonotype sharing occurs between individuals, the study deeply sequenced the blood TCR repertoires of five healthy adults. To increase sequencing depth and limit assay-specific biases, TCR repertoire library preparation and sequencing were carried out by different laboratories using diverse techniques. Each donor's leukapheresis produced roughly between roughly 0.85 and 9.5 billion PBMCs. Paper-wide results and their limitations: Because the study included a small number of donors, the genetic and exposure-history diversity represented was limited. Pairwise subsampling led to the expectation that sequencing depth would affect the degree of clonotype sharing among donors. Only blood was sampled, and tissue TCR repertoires likely differ from those in blood.

Notes on this clone: It has no known antigen specificity. One base away there is no much larger clone; base qualities are not given.

Using the deep immunoSEQ assay, multiplex PCR amplified TCR CDR3 regions from genomic DNA. Extracted genomic DNA from each cell subset was spread evenly across all wells of several immunoSEQ 96-well plates, with each plate serving as a replicate. For unsorted PBMC, each replicate PCR was loaded with approximately 300 ng genomic DNA, equivalent to about 30,000 T cell genomes. Ten immunoSEQ deep assay plates were used to sequence unsorted PBMC genomic DNA. The purified libraries were quantified using a Qubit 3.0 fluorometer, sized with a Bioanalyzer 2100, and then quantified again using the KAPA Library Quantification kit. A separate single-read 150-cycle Illumina NextSeq 550 flow cell was used to sequence each immunoSEQ 96-well plate. For the original study's pipeline: Because the immunoSEQ output held only junctional sequences and lacked quality scores, the filtering could not match the filtering applied to full-length reads. To assign V/J genes and CDR3, sequences were annotated using PyIR, a Python wrapper for IgBLAST v1.9, with IMGT germline references. Any read was removed if the V/J assignment was weak (E-value above 1e-6), the CDR3 was missing, or the read contained stop codons, out-of-frame junctions, or ambiguous translated residues. V3J clonotypes were defined by identical inferred V gene, J gene, and CDR3 amino acid sequence. To compute the percentage overlap between repertoires, the number of shared unique clonotypes was divided by the size of the smaller repertoire. Three approaches were used to assess repertoire richness: RTK rarefaction, the Chao1 estimator, and Recon v2.1 estimates of unobserved clonotypes. Sourced from immuneACCESS, this table was stored by TCRdb with only in-frame sequences that have V and J called. A share of the clones is absent; for the studies checked, an unresolved V gene accounts for under half, and the remainder has no known explanation. The DNA was the basis for D and trimming; V, J and clone size are from that table. Here the sample has 490,000 or so clones; 76% occur a single time. Approximately 12% of the sample rests with the top ten.

The germline V gene (reference sequence) supplies CDR1 LNHNV and CDR2 YYDKDF. The CDR3 runs 16 amino acids, cysteine and phenylalanine included. Only the CDR3 portion is preserved as DNA: 48 bases, with reading frame beginning at the first base. Trimming removed 5 bases from V and 8 bases from J; the gene matches leave 9 bases unexplained. Donors were healthy HIV-negative adults with no recently reported acute infections or vaccinations. All donors were Caucasian adults living in Nashville, Tennessee, USA. For unsorted samples, tens of millions of PBMCs were counted, and genomic DNA was extracted using the QIAamp DNA Blood Mini kit. Blood was obtained by leukapheresis, after which PBMCs were separated by Ficoll-Histopaque density gradient centrifugation and cryopreserved in liquid nitrogen vapor phase.

Sequenced input: PBMCs. The chain couples TRBV15 to TRBJ2-1; 13 central bases correspond to TRBD2. This clonotype was obtained from a woman between 40 and 55 years old in good health. Some clones in this sample may be carry-over from other donors' samples. The DNA sequence is given as TGTGCCACCAGCGTTCGACTAGCGGGAGGCTTCGATGAGCAGTTCTTC. It is translated as CATSVRLAGGFDEQFF.